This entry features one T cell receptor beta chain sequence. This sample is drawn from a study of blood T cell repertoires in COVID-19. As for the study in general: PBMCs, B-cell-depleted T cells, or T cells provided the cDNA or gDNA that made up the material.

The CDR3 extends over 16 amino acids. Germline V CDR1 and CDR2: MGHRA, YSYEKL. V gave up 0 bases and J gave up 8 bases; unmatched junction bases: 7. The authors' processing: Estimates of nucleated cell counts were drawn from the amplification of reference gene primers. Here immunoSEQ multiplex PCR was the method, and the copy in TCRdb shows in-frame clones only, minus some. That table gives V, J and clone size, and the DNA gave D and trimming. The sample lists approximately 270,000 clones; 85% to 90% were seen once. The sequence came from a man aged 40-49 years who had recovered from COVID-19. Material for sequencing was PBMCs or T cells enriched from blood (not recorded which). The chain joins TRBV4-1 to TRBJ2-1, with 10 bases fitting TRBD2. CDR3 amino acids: CASSQERLAGEYEQFF. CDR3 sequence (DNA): TGCGCCAGCAGCCAAGAAAGGCTAGCGGGAGAATATGAGCAGTTCTTC.